A selection of T cell receptor beta chains follows, all from one sample in a study of blood T cell repertoires in COVID-19. TCRdb's copy holds only in-frame clones and misses some; the assay was immunoSEQ multiplex PCR. The sample has approximately 150,000 clones, 80% to 90% seen once. The sample taken for sequencing was PBMCs or T cells enriched from blood (not recorded which). These receptors were obtained from a man aged 55 to 70 who had recovered from COVID-19. Each CDR3 is given with its conserved first and last residue. D genes are given only for firm matches. Some rows have no size entry. The others give once, few or many, or a class for an expanded clone.

J,V,D,length,size,CDR3,DNA
TRBJ2-3,TRBV10-1,TRBD1,14,once,CASSDRGLADTQYF,TGCGCCAGCAGTGACAGGGGGCTAGCAGATACGCAGTATTTT
TRBJ1-5,TRBV28,TRBD1,17,-,CASSQPTGVYSNQPQHF,TGTGCCAGCAGCCAACCTACAGGGGTTTATAGCAATCAGCCCCAGCATTTT
TRBJ2-7,TRBV28,TRBD2,16,-,CASSPLSGGLLYEQYF,TGTGCCAGCAGCCCCCTTAGCGGGGGGCTACTCTACGAGCAGTACTTC
TRBJ1-6,TRBV27,TRBD1,13,-,CASKGAQGSPLHF,TGTGCCAGTAAGGGGGCGCAGGGTTCACCCCTCCACTTT
TRBJ1-1,TRBV29-1,-,15,-,CSHEDLAGMVTEAFF,TGCAGCCATGAAGATTTGGCAGGGATGGTAACTGAAGCTTTCTTT
TRBJ1-6,TRBV6-5,-,15,once,CASSYGDNPPTPLHF,TGTGCCAGCAGTTACGGGGACAACCCTCCGACACCCCTCCACTTT
TRBJ2-1,TRBV4-1,-,16,-,CASSPGWERPLNEQFF,TGCGCCAGCAGCCCCGGGTGGGAGAGGCCGCTCAATGAGCAGTTCTTC
TRBJ2-5,TRBV11-2,-,14,-,CASSPVGRVETQYF,TGTGCCAGCAGCCCCGTAGGGCGGGTAGAGACCCAGTACTTC
TRBJ1-2,TRBV9,TRBD1,15,once,CASSVGQGGIYGYTF,TGTGCCAGCAGCGTAGGACAGGGTGGAATCTATGGCTACACCTTC
TRBJ2-5,TRBV3-1/TRBV3-2,TRBD2,17,many,CASSQLSGRAGQETQYF,TGTGCCAGCAGCCAACTTAGCGGGAGGGCCGGTCAAGAGACCCAGTACTTC